The table lists the clone carrying this T cell receptor (beta chain) with a few counts. The data belong to a study of cytomegalovirus exposure and HLA in healthy donors. Primers for the PCR totalled 60 Vbeta and 13 Jbeta. Sequencing used immunoSEQ multiplex PCR; TCRdb keeps in-frame clones, though not all of them. The profile covers more than 85,000 clones, with around 63% appearing a single time and about 4.4% taken by the ten largest. Germline V gene data show CDR1 as SGHAT and CDR2 as FQNNGV. The CDR3 spans 15 residues. V was pared by 1 base and J by 4 bases, with 6 bases of the junction left unmatched.

The receptor comes from a human donor in good health. This chain connects TRBV11-2 to TRBJ2-7; 8 bases match TRBD1. Material for sequencing was PBMCs. The CDR3 sequence is CASSLVGQGNYEQYF. DNA for the CDR3: TGTGCCAGCAGCTTAGTCGGACAGGGTAATTACGAGCAGTACTTC. Combining the CDR3 with reference TRBV11-2 and TRBJ2-7 gives the whole variable domain EAGVAQSPRYKIIEKRQSVAFWCNPISGHATLYWYQQILGQGPKLLIQFQNNGVVDDSQLPKDRFSAERLKGVDSTLKIQPAKLEDSAVYLCASSLVGQGNYEQYFGPGTRLTVT.